These 7 T cell receptor beta chains were sequenced from one sample in a study of cytomegalovirus exposure and HLA in healthy donors. PCR involved 60 Vbeta and 13 Jbeta primers. Repertoires were generated with immunoSEQ multiplex PCR, while TCRdb's copy carries only in-frame clones and drops some. Seen here are under 200,000 clones, about three quarters observed once, and the top ten hold about 2.6%. The sample consisted of PBMCs. Receptor source: a woman between 35 and 50 years old in good health and CMV-seropositive.

CDR3 nucleotides: TGTGCCAGCAGTTTATTTGGGGGGGCGGGTCAGCCCCAGCATTTT. Residues: CASSLFGGAGQPQHF. This chain connects TRBV28 to TRBJ1-5, with a tentative D call TRBD1 (6 bases). Germline lookup yields CDR1 MDHEN and CDR2 SYDVKM. Trimming left V 1 base short and J 6 bases short, with 13 bases between. The CDR3 spans 15 residues.

The CDR3 region has the DNA TGTGCCAGCAGTTCACCCGGGACTAGCGGCACAGATACGCAGTATTTT. The encoded protein is CASSSPGTSGTDTQYF. The gene calls are TRBV6-5 and TRBJ2-3; 10 nucleotides line up with TRBD2. This CDR3 has 16 residues. With 4 bases clipped from V and 1 base from J, the junction kept 5 bases outside the gene matches. Germline V gene lookup returns CDR1 MNHEY and CDR2 SVGAGI.

The chain couples TRBV9 to TRBJ2-7; 9 bases align to TRBD2. Germline V CDR1 and CDR2: SGDLS, YYNGEE. This CDR3 is built from 15 residues. With V trimmed by 4 bases and J by 4 bases, 9 bases remained unmatched. This chain's CDR3 is CASSPPAREGYEQYF. CDR3 bases: TGTGCCAGCAGCCCCCCAGCGCGGGAGGGGTACGAGCAGTACTTC.

This chain joins TRBV18 and TRBJ2-7; tentatively, D is TRBD2 (6 bases). Trimming left V 2 bases short and J 7 bases short, with 15 bases between. Per the germline V gene, CDR1 is KGHSH and CDR2 is LQKENI. CDR3 length equals 14 residues. This CDR3 reads CASSPGIDRGEQYF. The CDR3 nucleotides read TGTGCCAGCTCACCAGGGATCGACCGGGGGGAGCAGTACTTC.

Only one count was recorded for this clone. The gene calls are TRBV4-2 and TRBJ2-5; TRBD1 aligns across 10 bases. Germline V gives CDR1 LGHNA, CDR2 YNFKEQ. This CDR3 has 16 residues. Trimming took 6 bases from V and 2 from J; bases not matched to a gene: 9. CDR3 sequence: CASSRRDRGIQETQYF. CDR3 coding DNA: TGTGCCAGCAGTCGCCGGGACAGGGGTATTCAAGAGACCCAGTACTTC.

A few counts support this clone. V is TRBV7-9 and J is TRBJ1-5; TRBD1 aligns across 8 bases. This CDR3 contains 15 residues. Germline V gives CDR1 SEHNR, CDR2 FQNEAQ (reference sequence). The V segment lost 3 bases and the J segment 6 bases; nucleotides outside the gene matches: 7. CDR3 DNA: TGTGCCAGCAGCTTCGGGCAGGGGGCATCTCAGCCCCAGCATTTT. It specifies CASSFGQGASQPQHF.

The chain uses TRBV7-7 and TRBJ2-5; D is undetermined. The V end lost 0 bases, the J end lost 4 bases, and 9 bases lay between the germline ends. The CDR3 loop spans 14 amino acids. CDR1 is SSHAT, CDR2 FNYEAQ, per germline (reference sequence). CDR3 sequence: CASSLARSLETQYF. CDR3 DNA: TGTGCCAGCAGCTTAGCCAGGTCGCTAGAGACCCAGTACTTC.